This is a list of T cell receptor beta chains from one sample in a study of beta chain features in type 1 diabetes. Libraries were prepared by immunoSEQ multiplex PCR; TCRdb keeps only in-frame clonotypes and omits some of them. The table records about 650,000 clones, 9.5% to 15% of them present only once. Sequenced input: naive CD4+ T cells from blood. These receptors were collected from a man younger than 45 with type 1 diabetes. Each CDR3 is given with its conserved first and last residue. A D gene is named only where the DNA matches it firmly. A row's size may be missing; if present it is once, few, many or a size class.

D	size	V	J	DNA	CDR3
TRBD1	NA	TRBV5-1	TRBJ1-1	TGCGCCAGCAGCCTAGACGACAGGGCAGGAACTGAAGCTTTCTTT	CASSLDDRAGTEAFF
NA	NA	TRBV5-5	TRBJ2-7	TGTGCCAGCAGCAACCGCGGTCAGGGTTTATACGAGCAGTACTTC	CASSNRGQGLYEQYF
NA	NA	TRBV7-9	TRBJ2-2	TGTGCCAGCAGCTTACTGGGACCCGGGGAGCTGTTTTTT	CASSLLGPGELFF
NA	few	TRBV6-5	TRBJ1-4	TGTGCCAGCAGTCGAGCCAGGTTAAATGAAAAACTGTTTTTT	CASSRARLNEKLFF
TRBD2	NA	TRBV7-2	TRBJ2-7	TGTGCCAGCAGCTGGGGACTAGCGGGGGATCCCTACGAGCAGTACTTC	CASSWGLAGDPYEQYF
TRBD2	NA	TRBV5-1	TRBJ2-7	TGCGCCAGCAGCTTATCACTAGCGGGGGGATACGAGCAGTACTTC	CASSLSLAGGYEQYF
TRBD2	NA	TRBV29-1	TRBJ2-5	TGCAGCGTGAACCGGGACTATAAACAAGAGACCCAGTACTTC	CSVNRDYKQETQYF
NA	few	TRBV18	TRBJ1-2	TGTGCCAGCTCACCAAGTGAGGGCCCCTATGGCTACACCTTC	CASSPSEGPYGYTF
TRBD1	NA	TRBV30	TRBJ1-5	TGTGCCTGGAGTGCCGACAGGGGCCGGAATCAGCCCCAGCATTTT	CAWSADRGRNQPQHF
NA	few	TRBV2	TRBJ2-2	TGTGCCAGCAGGGTCTCGCGGGGTGGCACCGGGGAGCTGTTTTTT	CASRVSRGGTGELFF
NA	NA	TRBV29-1	TRBJ1-2	TGCAGCGCAAGGTCGGTAGGGAGCTATGGCTACACCTTC	CSARSVGSYGYTF
NA	NA	TRBV28	TRBJ1-2	TGTGCCAGCAGTTTATCCCTAGGGTATCGGCAGGACTATGGCTACACCTTC	CASSLSLGYRQDYGYTF
NA	NA	TRBV7-8	TRBJ2-3	TGTGCCAGCAGCCAGCTAGCGTCTAGCACAGATACGCAGTATTTT	CASSQLASSTDTQYF
TRBD2	NA	TRBV6-6	TRBJ2-3	TGTGCCAGCAGTTACTCCGGGGGGAGGACGGGGACGCAGTATTTT	CASSYSGGRTGTQYF
NA	few	TRBV7-6	TRBJ2-2	TGTGCCAGCAGCTTAGTACGGCAGGGGAACACCGGGGAGCTGTTTTTT	CASSLVRQGNTGELFF
TRBD1	NA	TRBV27	TRBJ1-5	TGTGCCAGCAGGACAGGGGCGACCAGTCAGCCCCAGCATTTT	CASRTGATSQPQHF
TRBD2	few	TRBV30	TRBJ2-3	TGTGCCTGCCCCGAGCGGGGGGGCTATACGCAGTATTTT	CACPERGGYTQYF
TRBD1	few	TRBV7-7	TRBJ2-2	TGTGCTAGCAGACCGAACAGGGGTTTAACCGGGGAGCTGTTTTTT	CASRPNRGLTGELFF
NA	NA	TRBV14	TRBJ2-6	TGTGCCAGCAGCCCTAAGAACTCTGGGGCCAACGTCCTGACTTTC	CASSPKNSGANVLTF
TRBD1	NA	TRBV30	TRBJ2-7	TGTGCCTGGAGTGTACAAAGACAGGGGGCTAACGAGCAGTACTTC	CAWSVQRQGANEQYF
TRBD2	few	TRBV7-2	TRBJ2-1	TGTGCCAGCAAAGGCGGGGGAGGAGATGAGCAGTTCTTC	CASKGGGGDEQFF
NA	few	TRBV6-1	TRBJ2-1	TGTGCCAGCAGTGAAGGGAGAAGCTCCTACAATGAGCAGTTCTTC	CASSEGRSSYNEQFF
NA	NA	TRBV14	TRBJ1-2	TGTGCCACCGCCGATATAGAGGGGTATGGCTACACCTTC	CATADIEGYGYTF
NA	few	TRBV7-9	TRBJ2-2	TGTGCCAGCAGCTACCTGGAGGCAGGGGAGCTGTTTTTT	CASSYLEAGELFF
NA	few	TRBV4-3	TRBJ2-2	TGCGCCAGCAGCCAAGTGTTGGCAGGGGACACCGGGGAGCTGTTTTTT	CASSQVLAGDTGELFF
TRBD1	NA	TRBV6-6	TRBJ1-2	TGTGCCAGCAGCCACGACAGGGGTGAGGGCTACACCTTC	CASSHDRGEGYTF
NA	few	TRBV6-5	TRBJ2-3	TGTGCCAGCAGTTCACCCGGACTCGGCACAGATACGCAGTATTTT	CASSSPGLGTDTQYF
NA	few	TRBV19	TRBJ2-1	TGTGCCAGCCGGTGGGGACCAGGCCTCAATGAGCAGTTCTTC	CASRWGPGLNEQFF
NA	NA	TRBV6-1	TRBJ2-1	TGTGCCAGCAGGGAAGCGGGCATTATTTACAATGAGCAGTTCTTC	CASREAGIIYNEQFF
TRBD1	few	TRBV27	TRBJ1-2	TGTGCCAGCAGTTCAGGGGGATCTGGCTACACCTTC	CASSSGGSGYTF
TRBD2	few	TRBV2	TRBJ2-3	TGTGCCAGCATTCTAGCGGGGGCCGGGGGAGATACGCAGTATTTT	CASILAGAGGDTQYF
NA	NA	TRBV5-4	TRBJ2-3	TGTGCCAGCAGCTTGCGGACAGTTAGCACAGATACGCAGTATTTT	CASSLRTVSTDTQYF
TRBD1	few	TRBV20-1	TRBJ1-2	TGCAGTGCTGGGGACAGGGACGGCTACACCTTC	CSAGDRDGYTF
NA	NA	TRBV7-9	TRBJ2-3	TGTGCCAGCAGCCCACGACCGGTCGAGGGTACGCAGTATTTT	CASSPRPVEGTQYF
NA	NA	TRBV11-3	TRBJ2-2	TGTGCCAGCAGCTTAGAGGGTGACACCGGGGAGCTGTTTTTT	CASSLEGDTGELFF
NA	NA	TRBV2	TRBJ1-5	TGTGCCAGCAGTGCAGGGAATGGTAAGCAGCCCCAGCATTTT	CASSAGNGKQPQHF
NA	few	TRBV10-3	TRBJ1-5	TGTGCCATCAGTGATAGGGGAGGTAGCAATCAGCCCCAGCATTTT	CAISDRGGSNQPQHF
TRBD1	NA	TRBV28	TRBJ2-7	TGTGCCAGCCGGACAGGGAGGTCCTACGAGCAGTACTTC	CASRTGRSYEQYF
TRBD1	NA	TRBV4-2	TRBJ1-2	TGTGCCAGCAGCCAACCACTACAGGGGGCCTATGGCTACACCTTC	CASSQPLQGAYGYTF
TRBD1	NA	TRBV7-9	TRBJ2-3	TGTGCCAGCAGCTTTGGGACAGGGGTATCCACAGATACGCAGTATTTT	CASSFGTGVSTDTQYF
TRBD2	few	TRBV5-4	TRBJ2-1	TGTGCCAGCAGCTTGGAAATGGCTAGCGGGGGGCTTTACAATGAGCAGTTCTTC	CASSLEMASGGLYNEQFF
NA	few	TRBV28	TRBJ1-2	TGTGCCAGCAGTTTAACATCGAGGCCGGCGGGCTATGGCTACACCTTC	CASSLTSRPAGYGYTF
TRBD1	NA	TRBV27	TRBJ2-1	TGTGCCAGCAGTCCATACAGGGGTCTAAGCTCCTACAATGAGCAGTTCTTC	CASSPYRGLSSYNEQFF
NA	NA	TRBV21-1	TRBJ2-3	TGTGCCAGCAGCAAACGACTAGCGGGGGGCACAGATACGCAGTATTTT	CASSKRLAGGTDTQYF
NA	few	TRBV2	TRBJ1-6	TGTGCCAGCAGTGGGGGGGATTCACCCCTCCACTTT	CASSGGDSPLHF
NA	few	TRBV6-5	TRBJ1-2	TGTGCCAGCAGTAATTCAGGGGAGCGTGGCTACACCTTC	CASSNSGERGYTF
TRBD1	NA	TRBV10-3	TRBJ2-2	TGTGCCATCAGTTGGGACAGGGGGCACACCGGGGAGCTGTTTTTT	CAISWDRGHTGELFF
TRBD1	few	TRBV9	TRBJ1-6	TGTGCCAGCAGCGTAGAGGAGAGGGGGCTGGGTAATTCACCCCTCCACTTT	CASSVEERGLGNSPLHF
NA	few	TRBV9	TRBJ1-1	TGTGCCAGCAGCGTAGCACCGGGGAGGACTGAAGCTTTCTTT	CASSVAPGRTEAFF